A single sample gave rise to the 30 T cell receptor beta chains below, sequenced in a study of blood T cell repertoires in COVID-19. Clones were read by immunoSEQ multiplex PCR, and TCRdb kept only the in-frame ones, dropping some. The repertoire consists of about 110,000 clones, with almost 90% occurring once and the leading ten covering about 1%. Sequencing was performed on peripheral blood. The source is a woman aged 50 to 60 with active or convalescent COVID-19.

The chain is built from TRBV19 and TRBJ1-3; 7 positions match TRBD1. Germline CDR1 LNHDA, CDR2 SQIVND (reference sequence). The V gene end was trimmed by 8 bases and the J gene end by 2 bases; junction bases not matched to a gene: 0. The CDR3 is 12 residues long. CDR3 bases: TGTGCCAGTGGGACAGCTGGAAACACCATATATTTT. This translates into CASGTAGNTIYF.

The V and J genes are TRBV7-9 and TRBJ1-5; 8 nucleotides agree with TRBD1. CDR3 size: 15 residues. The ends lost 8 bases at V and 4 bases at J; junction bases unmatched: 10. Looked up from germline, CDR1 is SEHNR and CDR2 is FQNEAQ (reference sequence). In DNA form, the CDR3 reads TGTGCCAGCTCTCCCGGGACAGGTTCGAATCAGCCCCAGCATTTT. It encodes CASSPGTGSNQPQHF.

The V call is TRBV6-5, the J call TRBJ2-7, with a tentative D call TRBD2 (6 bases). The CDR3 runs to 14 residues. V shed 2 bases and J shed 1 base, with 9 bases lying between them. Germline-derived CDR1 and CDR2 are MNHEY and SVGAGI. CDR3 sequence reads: CASSYGRGSYEQYF. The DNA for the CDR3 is TGTGCCAGCAGTTACGGCCGGGGGTCCTACGAGCAGTACTTC.

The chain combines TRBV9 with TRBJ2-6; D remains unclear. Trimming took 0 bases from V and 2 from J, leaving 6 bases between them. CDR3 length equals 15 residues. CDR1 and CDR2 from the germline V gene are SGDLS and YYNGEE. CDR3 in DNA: TGTGCCAGCAGCGTAGTTGGCACTGGGGCCAACGTCCTGACTTTC. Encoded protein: CASSVVGTGANVLTF. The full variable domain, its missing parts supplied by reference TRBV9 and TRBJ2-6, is DSGVTQTPKHLITATGQRVTLRCSPRSGDLSVYWYQQSLDQGLQFLIQYYNGEERAKGNILERFSAQQFPDLHSELNLSSLELGDSALYFCASSVVGTGANVLTFGAGSRLTVL.

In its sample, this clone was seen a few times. The CDR3 spells CASSQDRSENQPQHF. CDR3 nucleotides: TGTGCCAGTAGTCAAGACAGGTCTGAGAATCAGCCCCAGCATTTT. The chain uses TRBV19 and TRBJ1-5; D might be TRBD1 (6 bases). V was cut by 5 bases and J by 4 bases, with 15 bases left in between. CDR3 length: 15 amino acids. CDR1 LNHDA and CDR2 SQIVND come from the germline V gene (reference sequence).

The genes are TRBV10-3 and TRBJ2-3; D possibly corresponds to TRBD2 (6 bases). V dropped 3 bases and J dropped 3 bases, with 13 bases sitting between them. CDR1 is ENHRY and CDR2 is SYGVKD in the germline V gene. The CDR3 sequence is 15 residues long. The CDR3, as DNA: TGTGCCATCAGTGAAGCCGCAGGGAGGACAGATACGCAGTATTTT. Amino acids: CAISEAAGRTDTQYF.

CDR3 in amino acids: CASSLGGGPQNQPQHF. The CDR3 DNA sequence: TGTGCCAGCAGCTTAGGAGGGGGCCCACAAAATCAGCCCCAGCATTTT. The chain links TRBV7-2 to TRBJ1-5, with 7 bases matching TRBD1. This CDR3 is 16 amino acids long. J was trimmed by 4 bases and V by 1 base; bases with no gene match: 7. Germline lookup yields CDR1 SGHTA and CDR2 FQGNSA.

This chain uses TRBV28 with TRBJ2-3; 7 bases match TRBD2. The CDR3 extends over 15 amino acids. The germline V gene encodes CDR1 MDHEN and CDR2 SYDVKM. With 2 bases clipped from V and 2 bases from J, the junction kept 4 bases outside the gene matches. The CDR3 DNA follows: TGTGCCAGCAGTTTAGTGGGAGGGCTCACAGATACGCAGTATTTT. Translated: CASSLVGGLTDTQYF. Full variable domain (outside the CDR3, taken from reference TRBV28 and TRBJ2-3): DVKVTQSSRYLVKRTGEKVFLECVQDMDHENMFWYRQDPGLGLRLIYFSYDVKMKEKGDIPEGYSVSREKKERFSLILESASTNQTSMYLCASSLVGGLTDTQYFGPGTRLTVL.

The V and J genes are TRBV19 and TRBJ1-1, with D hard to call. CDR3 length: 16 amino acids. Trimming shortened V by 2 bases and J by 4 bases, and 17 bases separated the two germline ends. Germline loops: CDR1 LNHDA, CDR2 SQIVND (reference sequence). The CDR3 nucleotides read TGTGCCAGTAGTATATTAAACACAGCGGGGAGCACTGAAGCTTTCTTT. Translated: CASSILNTAGSTEAFF.

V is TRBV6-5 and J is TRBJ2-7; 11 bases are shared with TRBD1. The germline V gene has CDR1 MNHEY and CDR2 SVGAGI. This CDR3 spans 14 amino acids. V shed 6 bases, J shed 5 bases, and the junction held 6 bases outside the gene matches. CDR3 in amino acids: CASRRRDRGNEQYF. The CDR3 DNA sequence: TGTGCCAGCAGACGCCGGGACAGGGGGAACGAGCAGTACTTC.

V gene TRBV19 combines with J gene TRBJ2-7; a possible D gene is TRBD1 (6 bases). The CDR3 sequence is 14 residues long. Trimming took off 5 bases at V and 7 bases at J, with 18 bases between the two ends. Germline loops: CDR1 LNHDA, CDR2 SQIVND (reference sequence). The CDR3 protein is CASSSTGPPGEQYF. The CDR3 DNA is TGTGCCAGTAGTTCCACAGGGCCCCCCGGGGAGCAGTACTTC.

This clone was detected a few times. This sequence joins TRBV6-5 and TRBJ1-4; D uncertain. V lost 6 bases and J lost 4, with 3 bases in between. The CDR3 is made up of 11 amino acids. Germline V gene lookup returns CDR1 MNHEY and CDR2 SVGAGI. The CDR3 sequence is CASRLNEKLFF. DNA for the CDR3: TGTGCCAGCAGACTTAATGAAAAACTGTTTTTT.

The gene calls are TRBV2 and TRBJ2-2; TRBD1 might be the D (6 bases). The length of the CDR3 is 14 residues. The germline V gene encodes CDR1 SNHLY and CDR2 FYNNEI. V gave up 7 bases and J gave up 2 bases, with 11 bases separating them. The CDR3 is CASTGTRNTGELFF. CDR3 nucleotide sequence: TGTGCCAGCACCGGGACAAGAAACACCGGGGAGCTGTTTTTT.

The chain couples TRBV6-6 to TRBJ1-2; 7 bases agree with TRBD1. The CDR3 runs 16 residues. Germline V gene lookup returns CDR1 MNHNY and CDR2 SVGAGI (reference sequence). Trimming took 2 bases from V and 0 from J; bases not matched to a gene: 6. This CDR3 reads CASSYGQGTANYGYTF. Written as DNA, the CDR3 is TGTGCCAGCAGTTACGGCCAAGGGACAGCTAACTATGGCTACACCTTC.

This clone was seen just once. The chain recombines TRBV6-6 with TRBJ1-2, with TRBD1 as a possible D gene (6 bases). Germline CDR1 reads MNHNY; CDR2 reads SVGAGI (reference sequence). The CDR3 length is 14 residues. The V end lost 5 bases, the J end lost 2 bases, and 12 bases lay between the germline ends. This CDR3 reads CASSHGTLNYGYTF. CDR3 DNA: TGTGCCAGCAGTCACGGGACACTGAACTATGGCTACACCTTC.

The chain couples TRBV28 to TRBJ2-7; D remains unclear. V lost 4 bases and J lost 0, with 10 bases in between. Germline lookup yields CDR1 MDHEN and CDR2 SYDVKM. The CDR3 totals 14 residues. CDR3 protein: CASSSDMFSYEQYF. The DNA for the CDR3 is TGTGCCAGCAGTTCAGACATGTTCTCCTACGAGCAGTACTTC.

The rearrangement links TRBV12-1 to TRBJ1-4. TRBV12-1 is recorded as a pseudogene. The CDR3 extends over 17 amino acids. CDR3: CASSSSLGGKTNEKLFF. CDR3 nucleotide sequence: TGTGCCAGCAGCTCCTCCCTCGGGGGGAAAACTAATGAAAAACTGTTTTTT.

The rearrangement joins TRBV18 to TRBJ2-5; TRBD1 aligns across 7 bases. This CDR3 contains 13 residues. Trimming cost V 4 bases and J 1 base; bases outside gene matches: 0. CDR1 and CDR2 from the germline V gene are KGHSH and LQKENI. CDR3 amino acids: CASSRDSQETQYF. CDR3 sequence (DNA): TGTGCCAGCTCACGGGACAGCCAAGAGACCCAGTACTTC.

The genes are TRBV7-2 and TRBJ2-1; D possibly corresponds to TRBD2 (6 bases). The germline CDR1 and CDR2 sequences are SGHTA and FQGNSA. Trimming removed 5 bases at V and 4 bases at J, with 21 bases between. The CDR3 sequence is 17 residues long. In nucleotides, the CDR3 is TGTGCCAGCAGCCCCCCGGGAGTAAGCCCCCCTTACAATGAGCAGTTCTTC. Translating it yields CASSPPGVSPPYNEQFF.

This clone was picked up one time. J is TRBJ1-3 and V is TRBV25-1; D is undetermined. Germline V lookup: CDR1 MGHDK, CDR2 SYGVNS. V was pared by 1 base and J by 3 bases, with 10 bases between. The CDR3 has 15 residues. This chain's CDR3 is CASSEWGGNGNTIYF. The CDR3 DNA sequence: TGTGCCAGCAGTGAATGGGGAGGGAATGGAAACACCATATATTTT.

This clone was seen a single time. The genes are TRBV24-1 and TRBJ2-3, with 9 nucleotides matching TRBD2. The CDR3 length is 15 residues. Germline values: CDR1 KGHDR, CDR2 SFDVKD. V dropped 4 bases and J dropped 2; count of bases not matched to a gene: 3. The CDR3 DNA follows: TGTGCCACCAGTGAGAGCGGGAGGACCACAGATACGCAGTATTTT. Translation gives CATSESGRTTDTQYF.

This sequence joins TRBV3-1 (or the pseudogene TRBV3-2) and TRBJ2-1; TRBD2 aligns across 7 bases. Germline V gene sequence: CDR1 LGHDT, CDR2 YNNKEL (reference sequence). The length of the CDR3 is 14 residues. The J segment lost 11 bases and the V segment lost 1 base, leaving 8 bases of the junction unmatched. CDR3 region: CASSQAGGRGQQFF. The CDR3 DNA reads TGTGCCAGCAGCCAAGCTGGTGGGAGGGGACAGCAGTTCTTC.

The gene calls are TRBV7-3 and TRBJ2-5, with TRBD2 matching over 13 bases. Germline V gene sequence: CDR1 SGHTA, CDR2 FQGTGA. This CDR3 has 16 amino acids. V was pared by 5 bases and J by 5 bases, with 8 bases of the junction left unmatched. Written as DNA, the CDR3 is TGTGCCAGCAGCCCAAAACTAGCGGGAGGGCCGGAGACCCAGTACTTC. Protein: CASSPKLAGGPETQYF.

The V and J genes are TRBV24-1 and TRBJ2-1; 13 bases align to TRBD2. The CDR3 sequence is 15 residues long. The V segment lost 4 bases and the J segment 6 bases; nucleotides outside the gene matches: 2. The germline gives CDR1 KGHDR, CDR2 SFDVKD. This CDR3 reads CATSDTSGRANEQFF. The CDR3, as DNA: TGTGCCACCAGTGACACTAGCGGGAGGGCCAATGAGCAGTTCTTC.

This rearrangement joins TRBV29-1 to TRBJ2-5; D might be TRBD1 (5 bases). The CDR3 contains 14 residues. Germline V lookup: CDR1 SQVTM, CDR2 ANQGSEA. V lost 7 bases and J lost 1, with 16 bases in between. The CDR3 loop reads CSATQDTGQETQYF. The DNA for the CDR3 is TGCAGCGCCACCCAGGACACGGGCCAAGAGACCCAGTACTTC.

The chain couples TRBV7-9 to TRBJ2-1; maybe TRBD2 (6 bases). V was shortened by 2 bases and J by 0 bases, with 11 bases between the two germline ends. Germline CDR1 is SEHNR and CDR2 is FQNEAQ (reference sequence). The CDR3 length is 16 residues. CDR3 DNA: TGTGCCAGCAGCTTAAAGGGCGGGACCTCCTACAATGAGCAGTTCTTC. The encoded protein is CASSLKGGTSYNEQFF.

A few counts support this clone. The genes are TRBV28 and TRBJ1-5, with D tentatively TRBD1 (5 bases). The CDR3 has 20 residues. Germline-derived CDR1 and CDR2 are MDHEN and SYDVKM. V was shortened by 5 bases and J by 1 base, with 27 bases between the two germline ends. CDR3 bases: TGTGCCAGCAGTCCCTTTACGCTAGCCGGGGGGGATTGGAGCAATCAGCCCCAGCATTTT. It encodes CASSPFTLAGGDWSNQPQHF.

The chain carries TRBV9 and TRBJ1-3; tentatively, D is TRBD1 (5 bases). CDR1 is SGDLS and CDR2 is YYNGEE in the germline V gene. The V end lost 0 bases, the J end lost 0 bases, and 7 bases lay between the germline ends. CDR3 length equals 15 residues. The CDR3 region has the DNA TGTGCCAGCAGCGTAGAGGGGTCCTCTGGAAACACCATATATTTT. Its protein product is CASSVEGSSGNTIYF.

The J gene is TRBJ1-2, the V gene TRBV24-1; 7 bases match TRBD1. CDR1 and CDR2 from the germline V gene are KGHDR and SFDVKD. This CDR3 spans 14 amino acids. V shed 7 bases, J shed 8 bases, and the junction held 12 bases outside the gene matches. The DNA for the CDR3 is TGTGCCACCAGCCCTCGACAGGGTAGGGAAGGCTACACCTTC. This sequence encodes CATSPRQGREGYTF.

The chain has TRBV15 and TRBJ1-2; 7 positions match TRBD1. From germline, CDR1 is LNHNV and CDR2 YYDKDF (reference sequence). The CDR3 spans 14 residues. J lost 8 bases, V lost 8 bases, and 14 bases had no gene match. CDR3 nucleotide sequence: TGTGCCACCGGGACCGATAGGGGGCAAGGGGGCTACACCTTC. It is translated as CATGTDRGQGGYTF.